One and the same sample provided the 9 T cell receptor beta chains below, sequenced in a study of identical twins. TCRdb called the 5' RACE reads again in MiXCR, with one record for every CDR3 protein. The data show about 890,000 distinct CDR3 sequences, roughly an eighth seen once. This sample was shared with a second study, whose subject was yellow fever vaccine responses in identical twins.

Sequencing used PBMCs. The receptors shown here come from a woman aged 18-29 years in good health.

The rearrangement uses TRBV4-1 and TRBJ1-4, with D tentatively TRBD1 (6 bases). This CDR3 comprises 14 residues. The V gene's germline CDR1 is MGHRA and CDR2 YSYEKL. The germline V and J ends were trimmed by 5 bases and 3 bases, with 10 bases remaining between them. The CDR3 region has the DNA TGCGCCAGCAGCGGGGGGGCTTCTAATGAAAAACTGTTTTTT. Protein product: CASSGGASNEKLFF.

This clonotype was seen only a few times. The chain's CDR3 is CASSEAPGTGRFGDYGYTF. The CDR3 nucleotides are TGTGCCAGCAGTGAAGCGCCCGGGACAGGGAGATTTGGGGACTATGGCTACACCTTC. J is TRBJ1-2 and V is TRBV2; TRBD1 aligns across 9 bases. Germline V gene lookup returns CDR1 SNHLY and CDR2 FYNNEI. CDR3 length equals 19 residues. J was trimmed by 3 bases and V by 0 bases; bases with no gene match: 14.

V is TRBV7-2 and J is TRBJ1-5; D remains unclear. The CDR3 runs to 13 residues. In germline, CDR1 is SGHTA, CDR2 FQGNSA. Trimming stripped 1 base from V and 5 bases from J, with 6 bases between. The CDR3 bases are TGTGCCAGCAGCTTAGTTCCGGATCAGCCCCAGCATTTT. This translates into CASSLVPDQPQHF.

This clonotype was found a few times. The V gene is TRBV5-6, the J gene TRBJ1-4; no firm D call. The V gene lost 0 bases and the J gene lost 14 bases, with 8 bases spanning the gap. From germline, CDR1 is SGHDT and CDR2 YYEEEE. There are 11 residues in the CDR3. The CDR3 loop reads CASSLGPDLFF. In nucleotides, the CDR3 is TGTGCCAGCAGCTTGGGCCCGGACCTGTTTTTT.

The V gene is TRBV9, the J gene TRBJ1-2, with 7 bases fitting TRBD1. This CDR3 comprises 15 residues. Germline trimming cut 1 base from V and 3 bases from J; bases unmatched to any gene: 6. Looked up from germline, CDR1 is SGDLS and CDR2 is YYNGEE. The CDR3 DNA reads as TGTGCCAGCAGCGTATCCCCGGGACAGTACTATGGCTACACCTTC. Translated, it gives CASSVSPGQYYGYTF.

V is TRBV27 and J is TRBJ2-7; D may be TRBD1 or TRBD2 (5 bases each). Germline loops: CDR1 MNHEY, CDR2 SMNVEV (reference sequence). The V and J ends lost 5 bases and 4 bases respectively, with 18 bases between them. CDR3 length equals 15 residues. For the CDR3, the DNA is TGTGCCAGCAGTAATGGGACCACATCAAAGTACGAGCAGTACTTC. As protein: CASSNGTTSKYEQYF.

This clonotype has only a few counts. The CDR3 sequence: CASSPLRLAGEAGELFF. The CDR3 DNA follows: TGTGCCAGCAGTCCTCTGAGACTAGCGGGGGAGGCCGGGGAGCTGTTTTTT. The J gene is TRBJ2-2, the V gene TRBV28; TRBD2 aligns across 12 bases. Germline V gene lookup returns CDR1 MDHEN and CDR2 SYDVKM. CDR3 length: 17 amino acids. The V and J ends lost 5 bases and 6 bases, in that order; junction bases with no gene match: 10.

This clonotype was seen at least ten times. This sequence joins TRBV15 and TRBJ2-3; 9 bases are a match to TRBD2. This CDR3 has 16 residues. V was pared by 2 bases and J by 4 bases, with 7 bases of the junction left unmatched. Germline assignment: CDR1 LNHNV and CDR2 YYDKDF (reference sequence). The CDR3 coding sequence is TGTGCCACCAGCAGATGGTCTCTAGCGGGGCCAGATACGCAGTATTTT. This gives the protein CATSRWSLAGPDTQYF.

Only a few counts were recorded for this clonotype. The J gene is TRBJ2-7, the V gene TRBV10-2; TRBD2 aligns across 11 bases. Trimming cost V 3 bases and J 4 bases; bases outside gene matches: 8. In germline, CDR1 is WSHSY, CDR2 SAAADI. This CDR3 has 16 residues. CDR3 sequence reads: CASSDTSGGVGYEQYV. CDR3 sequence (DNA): TGCGCCAGCAGTGACACTAGCGGGGGCGTGGGGTACGAGCAGTACGTC.